Listed below are T cell receptor beta chains from one sample, sequenced in a study of CD8+ T cells in alopecia areata. Assay used: immunoSEQ multiplex PCR; TCRdb lists only in-frame clones, some missing. This sample has approximately 110,000 clones; around 50% occur once, and the top ten carry 9.5% to 15%. The sample here was CD8+ T cells sorted from blood, taken at week 24, from a patient treated with tofacitinib. The receptors were gathered from a human donor with alopecia areata. CDR3s include the opening cysteine and the closing phenylalanine or tryptophan. D genes are given only for firm matches. Only some rows state a clone size, as once, few, many or a class for expanded clones.

j_gene,v_gene,abundance,d_gene,CDR3aa,CDR3nt
TRBJ2-2,TRBV28,once,-,CASSLGGAGELFF,TGTGCCAGCAGTTTAGGAGGGGCCGGGGAGCTGTTTTTT
TRBJ2-1,TRBV29-1,-,TRBD1,CSAVDRTNNEQFF,TGCAGCGCCGTGGACAGGACCAACAATGAGCAGTTCTTC
TRBJ2-5,TRBV9,few,-,CASSWGDQETQYF,TGTGCCAGCAGCTGGGGGGACCAAGAGACCCAGTACTTC
TRBJ1-2,TRBV4-2,-,TRBD1,CASSQTGTGVDGYTF,TGTGCCAGCAGCCAAACCGGGACAGGGGTAGATGGCTACACCTTC
TRBJ2-2,TRBV15,-,-,CATSRDTYRANTGELFF,TGTGCCACCAGCAGAGATACTTACAGGGCGAACACCGGGGAGCTGTTTTTT
TRBJ1-2,TRBV14,-,TRBD1,CASSQNSRGHYGYTF,TGTGCCAGCAGCCAGAATTCCAGGGGGCACTATGGCTACACCTTC
TRBJ2-1,TRBV14,-,-,CASSQEGAGPYNEQFF,TGTGCCAGCAGCCAAGAAGGGGCGGGGCCCTACAATGAGCAGTTCTTC
TRBJ1-1,TRBV30,few,TRBD1,CAWNTGGGTEAFF,TGTGCCTGGAATACAGGGGGGGGGACTGAAGCTTTCTTT
TRBJ1-5,TRBV19,few,TRBD1,CASSIRDRGQPQHF,TGTGCCAGTAGTATACGAGACAGGGGCCAGCCCCAGCATTTT
TRBJ1-1,TRBV27,-,TRBD1,CASSWTGVNTEAFF,TGTGCCAGCAGTTGGACAGGGGTGAACACTGAAGCTTTCTTT
TRBJ2-1,TRBV7-6,-,TRBD2,CASSHPGLAGGHNEQFF,TGTGCCAGCAGCCACCCGGGGCTAGCGGGGGGACATAATGAGCAGTTCTTC
TRBJ2-7,TRBV13,-,TRBD1,CASSWGTDAYEQYF,TGTGCCAGCAGCTGGGGGACAGACGCCTACGAGCAGTACTTC
TRBJ2-5,TRBV6-1,many,TRBD2,CASSELAGGQETQYF,TGTGCCAGCAGTGAACTAGCGGGGGGGCAAGAGACCCAGTACTTC
TRBJ2-7,TRBV30,-,-,CAWSAGSYEQYF,TGTGCCTGGAGTGCGGGGTCCTACGAGCAGTACTTC
TRBJ2-1,TRBV7-9,-,TRBD1,CASSAPTGAEQFF,TGTGCCAGCAGCGCGCCCACAGGGGCTGAGCAGTTCTTC
TRBJ2-3,TRBV5-4,-,-,CASSSVAGSTDTQYF,TGTGCCAGCAGCTCGGTAGCAGGAAGCACAGATACGCAGTATTTT
TRBJ2-5,TRBV5-4,-,TRBD1,CASNTGGFQETQYF,TGTGCTAGCAATACAGGGGGCTTCCAAGAGACCCAGTACTTC
TRBJ2-1,TRBV27,-,-,CASSSGTLKQFF,TGTGCCAGCAGTTCCGGGACCCTGAAGCAGTTCTTC